The rows below give T cell receptor beta chains drawn from one sample of a study of shared clonotypes between healthy human individuals. Sequencing was performed with immunoSEQ multiplex PCR; in TCRdb, only in-frame clones are kept and a portion is missing. Here the sample spans 980,000 or so clones, 70% to 85% being singletons. Sequenced sample: memory CD4+ T cells sorted from blood. The receptors derive from a man aged 18 to 30 in good health. Both conserved end residues are trimmed from each CDR3. Each record gives: V gene, J gene, CDR3 protein.

>TRBV5-8|TRBJ2-6
ASNPSGANVLT
>TRBV4-3|TRBJ1-3
ASSQDGFTGNTIY
>TRBV30|TRBJ2-2
AWTTSGTSNTGELF
>TRBV19|TRBJ1-5
ASSGQGGQPQH
>TRBV18|TRBJ1-6
ASSPPNLRGTSLH
>TRBV29-1|TRBJ2-7
SVRENSYEQY
>TRBV18|TRBJ2-2
ASSSGTDTGELF
>TRBV7-6|TRBJ2-2
ASSLNRPNTGELF
>TRBV6-5|TRBJ1-6
ASSEGQHNSPLH
>TRBV6-4|TRBJ1-2
ASSTGTIGYT
>TRBV27|TRBJ2-7
ASSRWLAGPTEQY
>TRBV7-9|TRBJ1-6
ASSFDWSSYNSPLH
>TRBV5-1|TRBJ1-4
ASSLGQNEKLF
>TRBV28|TRBJ2-7
ASSVTGKVDEQY
>TRBV2|TRBJ2-7
ASSTSGSYEQY
>TRBV5-6|TRBJ1-2
ASSVGAPLGYGYT
>TRBV29-1|TRBJ2-3
SGATTDTQY
>TRBV7-6|TRBJ1-1
ASSPQGGLMNTEAF
>TRBV5-1|TRBJ1-1
ASSFRGNTEAF
>TRBV6-5|TRBJ2-4
ASRPTSGSGIQY
>TRBV7-2|TRBJ2-3
ASSSRAHADTQY
>TRBV12-5|TRBJ2-7
ASGLVVGTGGPSYEQY
>TRBV30|TRBJ1-1
AWSVGGNQEAF
>TRBV4-1|TRBJ1-5
ASSQLDRVNQPQH
>TRBV2|TRBJ1-2
ASSERTLGYGYT
>TRBV4-1|TRBJ2-7
ASSQDFTLEQY
>TRBV19|TRBJ1-1
ASSPRGSEAF
>TRBV6-5|TRBJ2-1
ASSYSRAFYNEQF
>TRBV10-3|TRBJ2-5
AISGLAGGRETQY
>TRBV7-9|TRBJ2-2
ASSPQVAGELF